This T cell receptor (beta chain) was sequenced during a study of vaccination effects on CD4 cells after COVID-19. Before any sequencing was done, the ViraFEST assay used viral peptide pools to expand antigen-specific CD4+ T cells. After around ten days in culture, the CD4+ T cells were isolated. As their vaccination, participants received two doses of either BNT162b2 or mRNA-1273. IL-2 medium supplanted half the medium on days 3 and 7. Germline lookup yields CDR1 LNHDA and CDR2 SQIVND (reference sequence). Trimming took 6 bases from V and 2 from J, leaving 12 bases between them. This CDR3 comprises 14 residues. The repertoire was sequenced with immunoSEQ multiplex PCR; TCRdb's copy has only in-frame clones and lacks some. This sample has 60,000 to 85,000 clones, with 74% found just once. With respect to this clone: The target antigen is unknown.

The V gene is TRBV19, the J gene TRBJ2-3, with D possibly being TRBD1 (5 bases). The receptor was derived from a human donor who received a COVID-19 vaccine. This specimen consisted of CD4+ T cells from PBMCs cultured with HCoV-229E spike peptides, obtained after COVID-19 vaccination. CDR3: CASRRTGATDTQYF. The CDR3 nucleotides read TGTGCCAGTAGGCGCACAGGAGCCACAGATACGCAGTATTTT.